The TCR beta chain under discussion was sequenced for a study of CD8 T cells in ankylosing spondylitis. Study-level findings and limits: Existing reports had already noted some motif variants in reactive arthritis synovial fluid and blood. Disease-linked clones proved CD8+ and comparatively uncommon in peripheral blood. A TCR beta motif made of eight highly homologous variants seemed typical of ankylosing spondylitis blood. Researchers reportedly found disease-linked clones significantly enriched in matched ankylosing spondylitis synovial fluid.

This clonotype was seen a handful of times. Antigen unknown. V lost 5 bases to trimming and J lost 0 bases; unmatched junction nucleotides: 9. Germline CDR1 reads SQVTM; CDR2 reads ANQGSEA. There are 18 residues in the CDR3. Each TCR beta library was made by quantitative 5'-RACE that incorporated molecular barcodes. TCRdb ran MiXCR on the 5' RACE reads and lists one entry per CDR3 protein. The data contain about 540,000 distinct CDR3 sequences, approximately 11% of them singletons. The sequenced sample was blood, either unsorted or a sorted T cell fraction (not recorded which). The TCR sequence derives from a male donor with ankylosing spondylitis. The chain joins TRBV29-1 to TRBJ2-3; 15 nucleotides line up with TRBD2. CDR3: CSVKGLAGGPSSTDTQYF. In nucleotides, the CDR3 is TGCAGCGTTAAGGGACTAGCGGGAGGTCCCTCTAGCACAGATACGCAGTATTTT.